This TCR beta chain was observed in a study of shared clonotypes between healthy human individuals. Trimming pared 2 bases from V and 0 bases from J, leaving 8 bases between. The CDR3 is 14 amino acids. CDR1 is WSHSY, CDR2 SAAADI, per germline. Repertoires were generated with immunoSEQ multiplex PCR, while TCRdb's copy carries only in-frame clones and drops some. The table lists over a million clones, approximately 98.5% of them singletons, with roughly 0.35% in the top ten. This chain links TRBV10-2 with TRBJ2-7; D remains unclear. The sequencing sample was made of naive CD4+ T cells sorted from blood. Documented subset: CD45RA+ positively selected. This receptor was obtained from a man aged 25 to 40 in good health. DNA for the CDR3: TGCGCCAGCAGTGAGACCCCGAGCTCCTACGAGCAGTACTTC. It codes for CASSETPSSYEQYF.